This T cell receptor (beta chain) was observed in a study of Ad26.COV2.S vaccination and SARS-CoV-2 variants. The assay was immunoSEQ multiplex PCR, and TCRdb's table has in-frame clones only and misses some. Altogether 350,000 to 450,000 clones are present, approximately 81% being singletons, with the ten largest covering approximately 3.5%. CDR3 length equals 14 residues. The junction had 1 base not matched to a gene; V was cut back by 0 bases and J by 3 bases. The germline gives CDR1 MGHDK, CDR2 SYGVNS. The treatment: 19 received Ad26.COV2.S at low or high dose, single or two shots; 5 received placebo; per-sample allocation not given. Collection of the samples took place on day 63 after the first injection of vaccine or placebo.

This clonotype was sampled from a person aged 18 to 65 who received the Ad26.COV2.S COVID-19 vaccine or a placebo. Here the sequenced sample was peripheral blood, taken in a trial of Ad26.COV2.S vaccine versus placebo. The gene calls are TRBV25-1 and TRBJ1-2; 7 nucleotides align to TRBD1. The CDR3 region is CASSEYDRDYGYTF. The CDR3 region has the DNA TGTGCCAGCAGTGAATACGACAGGGACTATGGCTACACCTTC.